This TCR beta chain was recorded in a study of blood T cell repertoires in COVID-19. Profiled with immunoSEQ multiplex PCR; TCRdb holds only in-frame clones, not every one. The sample includes 50,000 to 85,000 clones, around 77% seen only once; the top ten take 9.7%. Trimming removed 0 bases from V and 6 bases from J; junction bases left unmatched: 3. This CDR3 region has 15 residues. Germline assignment: CDR1 MGHRA and CDR2 YSYEKL. This clonotype was sampled from a human donor in a cohort sampled during active COVID-19. Sequenced sample: peripheral blood. This sequence joins TRBV4-1 and TRBJ2-2; 8 nucleotides agree with TRBD2. The chain's CDR3 is CASSQDQAGAGELFF. In nucleotides, the CDR3 is TGCGCCAGCAGCCAAGATCAAGCGGGAGCCGGGGAGCTGTTTTTT.